The rows below give T cell receptor beta chains drawn from one sample of a study of cytomegalovirus exposure and HLA in healthy donors. Data came from immunoSEQ multiplex PCR; TCRdb stores just in-frame clones and leaves some out. The table includes around 70,000 clones, approximately 95% detected once. Sequenced input: PBMCs. Receptors originate from a man aged 18 to 29 in good health and CMV-seronegative. Each CDR3 is given with its conserved first and last residue. The D gene is left open where the match is weak. The size of a clone is reported for some rows only, either as once, few or many, or as a class for expanded clones.

J | size | V | D | DNA | CDR3
TRBJ2-7 | . | TRBV29-1 | TRBD1 | TGCAGCGTTCAATCCGGGACAGGATCCCACGAGCAGTACTTC | CSVQSGTGSHEQYF
TRBJ2-1 | . | TRBV6-5 | TRBD2 | TGTGCCAGCAGTACGGGACTAGACTACAATGAGCAGTTCTTC | CASSTGLDYNEQFF
TRBJ2-1 | . | TRBV6-5 | TRBD2 | TGTGCCAGCAGTTACGGGACTAGCGTCTGGAATGAGCAGTTCTTC | CASSYGTSVWNEQFF
TRBJ1-4 | . | TRBV19 | . | TGTGCCAGTAGTACCACAGGATCGGGTGAAAAACTGTTTTTT | CASSTTGSGEKLFF
TRBJ1-6 | few | TRBV30 | TRBD1 | TGTGCCTGGAGTGGACAGGGAAATTCACCCCTCCACTTT | CAWSGQGNSPLHF
TRBJ1-1 | . | TRBV27 | TRBD1 | TGTGCCAGCAGTCTAACAGGGGCCCCTTACACTGAAGCTTTCTTT | CASSLTGAPYTEAFF
TRBJ1-1 | . | TRBV30 | . | TGTGCCTGGAGTGTCCTAGGGGGTTTGAGCACTGAAGCTTTCTTT | CAWSVLGGLSTEAFF
TRBJ1-3 | . | TRBV18 | . | TGTGCCAGCTCACCCAACCCCCTTGCGGATGGAAACACCATATATTTT | CASSPNPLADGNTIYF
TRBJ1-1 | . | TRBV5-1 | . | TGCGCCAGCAAGGGATTGAAGCGGGATAATGAGGCTTTCTTT | CASKGLKRDNEAFF
TRBJ2-7 | . | TRBV28 | TRBD2 | TGTGCCAGCAGTTTGGCGGGGGGGACCTACGAGCAGTACTTC | CASSLAGGTYEQYF
TRBJ1-2 | . | TRBV7-3 | . | TGTGCCAGCAGCCCCTCCGGAGGGAGAGGCTACACCTTC | CASSPSGGRGYTF
TRBJ1-4 | . | TRBV7-8 | . | TGTGCCAGCAGCTTGACAGGTCCGGGTGAAAAACTGTTTTTT | CASSLTGPGEKLFF
TRBJ2-3 | . | TRBV4-3 | TRBD1 | TGCGCCAGCAGCCAGCTACAGGGGGCAACAGATACGCAGTATTTT | CASSQLQGATDTQYF
TRBJ2-7 | . | TRBV11-2 | TRBD2 | TGTGCCAGCAGAACTAGCGGGGGGGTGTTGGAGCAGTACTTC | CASRTSGGVLEQYF
TRBJ2-2 | . | TRBV27 | TRBD1 | TGTGCCAGCAGTTCCCAGTGGCGGGTAGGGGGCCGGAGCGGGGAGCTGTTTTTT | CASSSQWRVGGRSGELFF
TRBJ2-3 | . | TRBV19 | . | TGTGCCACCTTGCGCAGGGGTCAAGATACGCAGTATTTT | CATLRRGQDTQYF
TRBJ2-5 | . | TRBV9 | . | TGTGCCAGCAGCCCAGCAGGGCAAGGGGAGACCCAGTACTTC | CASSPAGQGETQYF
TRBJ1-2 | . | TRBV7-8 | TRBD1 | TGTGCCAGCAGCTTATTCTTAAGGACAGGGCCTAACTATGGCTACACCTTC | CASSLFLRTGPNYGYTF
TRBJ1-1 | medium-sized | TRBV6-5 | . | TGTGCCAGCAGTGCGGGATGGAACACTGAAGCTTTCTTT | CASSAGWNTEAFF
TRBJ2-7 | once | TRBV14 | . | TGTGCCAGCAGCCGCGATGGGTACTTC | CASSRDGYF
TRBJ1-4 | . | TRBV4-1 | . | TGCGCCAGCAGCCAAGGGGGGGGCCCTCGACTGTTTTTT | CASSQGGGPRLFF
TRBJ1-1 | . | TRBV5-5 | . | TGTGCCAGCAGCCCCCAGGGACACCCGAACACTGAAGCTTTCTTT | CASSPQGHPNTEAFF
TRBJ2-7 | . | TRBV28 | TRBD1 | TGTGCCAGCAACCTGGGCAGGGGGCGCGAGCAGTACTTC | CASNLGRGREQYF
TRBJ1-2 | . | TRBV21-1 | . | TGTGCCAGCAGCAGTCGGACAGGGGCCAACTATGGCTACACCTTC | CASSSRTGANYGYTF
TRBJ2-1 | . | TRBV28 | . | TGTGCCAGCAGTTTAGGCTGGGCGAACAGGGAAGAGCAGTTCTTC | CASSLGWANREEQFF
TRBJ2-6 | . | TRBV30 | TRBD1 | TGTGCCTGGGGGACAGGGGTTAATGGGGCCAACGTCCTGACTTTC | CAWGTGVNGANVLTF